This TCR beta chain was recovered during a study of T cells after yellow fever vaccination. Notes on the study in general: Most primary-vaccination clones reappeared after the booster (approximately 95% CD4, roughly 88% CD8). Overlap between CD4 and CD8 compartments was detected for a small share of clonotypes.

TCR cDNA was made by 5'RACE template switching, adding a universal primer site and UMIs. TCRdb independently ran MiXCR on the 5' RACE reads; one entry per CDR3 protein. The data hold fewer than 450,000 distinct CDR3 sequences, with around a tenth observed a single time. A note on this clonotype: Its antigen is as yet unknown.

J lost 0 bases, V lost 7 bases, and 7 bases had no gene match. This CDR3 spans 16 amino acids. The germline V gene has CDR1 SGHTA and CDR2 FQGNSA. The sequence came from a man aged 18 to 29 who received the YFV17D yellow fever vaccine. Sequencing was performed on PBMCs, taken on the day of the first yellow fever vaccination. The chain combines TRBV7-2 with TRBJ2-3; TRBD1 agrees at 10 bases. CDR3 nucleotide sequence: TGTGCCAGCAACACAGACAGGGGGCTAAGCACAGATACGCAGTATTTT. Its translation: CASNTDRGLSTDTQYF.